This T cell receptor (beta chain) was identified in a study of T cell repertoires in cytomegalovirus infection. Study-wide background: CMV epitopes in the study were HLA-C-restricted (recently identified) and HLA-B-restricted (well studied). TCR beta signatures that were public indicated CMV infection and matching HLA type.

V was clipped by 8 bases and J by 1 base, with 15 bases between them. The CDR3 is made up of 14 amino acids. Germline loops: CDR1 SGHTA, CDR2 FQGNSA. Study-level results: The response measured ex vivo was dominated by TCR beta clonotypes (HLA-C-restricted and CMV-specific). Summed frequency of shared TCR beta families picked out CMV carriers who also had the relevant HLA.

This clonotype came up many times. Antigen unknown. TCRdb processed the reads anew with MiXCR; each CDR3 protein has one entry. The table shows hundreds of thousands of distinct CDR3 sequences, with 25% to 30% occurring only once. The TCR sequence derives from a human donor in good health (CMV status not recorded). Some clones in this sample may be carry-over from other donors' samples. The sequences come from cultured PBMCs, collected from culture after CMV antigen stimulation. This chain links TRBV7-2 with TRBJ2-7, with a possible D match to TRBD1 (6 bases). The CDR3 spells CASGFSTGSYEQYF. In DNA form, the CDR3 reads TGTGCCAGCGGTTTTTCTACAGGGTCCTACGAGCAGTACTTC.